This TCR beta chain is from a study of blood T cell repertoires in COVID-19. Overall study: Material from acute and convalescent COVID-19 was sourced from the United States, Italy and Spain.

The assay was immunoSEQ multiplex PCR, and TCRdb's table has in-frame clones only and misses some. This sample has roughly 130,000 clones, with around 82% found just once. Germline V gene sequence: CDR1 KGHSH, CDR2 LQKENI. This CDR3 contains 15 residues. Trimming took off 4 bases at V and 2 bases at J, with 13 bases between the two ends. The V gene is TRBV18, the J gene TRBJ2-3, with D perhaps matching TRBD2 (6 bases). Sequencing input: peripheral blood. This receptor was obtained from a woman aged 25-40 years who had recovered from COVID-19. The CDR3 sequence is CASSRAGGFTDTQYF. CDR3 nucleotide sequence: TGTGCCAGCTCACGAGCGGGCGGTTTCACAGATACGCAGTATTTT.